The T cell receptor (beta chain) described here comes from a study of PD-1 blockade in classical Hodgkin lymphoma. General study points: Lower baseline TCR diversity marked trial partial responders and progressors. Patients starting nivolumab less than 1 year after ASCT had lower diversity and were excluded from later analyses. Baseline TCR diversity was reportedly lower in newly diagnosed patients than in healthy donors. It was reported as lower still in relapsed/refractory patients.

As regards this clone: Its specificity is not known.

CDR1 is SGHDT and CDR2 is YYEEEE in the germline V gene. The CDR3 totals 18 residues. The ends lost 6 bases at V and 5 bases at J; junction bases unmatched: 17. Measured with immunoSEQ multiplex PCR; TCRdb has only the in-frame clones, and not every one. Of over 5,500 clones in the sample, roughly 80% were seen once. Every patient was affected by relapse after autologous stem cell transplantation, while exposure to brentuximab vedotin was not uniform. Complete response, partial response or progressive disease were the best responses. Sample: peripheral blood mononuclear cells (PBMCs), taken at baseline. The chain is built from TRBV5-6 and TRBJ1-2; 12 nucleotides agree with TRBD1. The origin of this receptor is a human donor with classical Hodgkin lymphoma. The CDR3, as DNA: TGTGCCAGCACCACTTCCCCGGGACAGGGGGCTAATAAGTATGGCTACACCTTC. It is translated as CASTTSPGQGANKYGYTF.